This record looks at one T cell receptor (beta chain) sequence and its context. This sample was included in a study of blood T cell repertoires in COVID-19. Sequencing used immunoSEQ multiplex PCR; TCRdb keeps in-frame clones, though not all of them. The sample records about 88,000 clones, 83% being singletons. The CDR3 runs to 14 residues. V lost 7 bases and J lost 6, with 18 bases in between. CDR1 and CDR2 from the germline V gene are SEHNR and FQNEAQ (reference sequence). The sequencing input was peripheral blood. The source is a human donor in a cohort sampled during active COVID-19. V is TRBV7-9 and J is TRBJ1-1; no definite D call. CDR3 coding DNA: TGTGCCAGCACTGTAACCGCGCCCGCTCCTGAAGCTTTCTTT. Protein sequence: CASTVTAPAPEAFF.